This is a list of T cell receptor beta chains from one sample in a study of blood T cells in healthy people across ages. TCRdb passed the 5' RACE reads through MiXCR, listing each CDR3 protein once. In the table there are 1.2 million to 1.5 million distinct CDR3 sequences, around two fifths of which are singletons. Sequenced input: blood. The origin of the receptors is a woman under 30 in good health. CDR3s leave out the opening cysteine and the closing phenylalanine or tryptophan. Size is stated for part of the rows, as once, few or many counts, or as a class when the clone is expanded.

j_gene	v_gene	abundance	CDR3aa
TRBJ2-3	TRBV9	NA	ASSVDGRGPSTDTQY
TRBJ2-5	TRBV28	many	ASSFHVWAETQY
TRBJ2-5	TRBV27	NA	ASSGDSGETQY
TRBJ1-4	TRBV2	NA	ASSEWEKLF
TRBJ1-2	TRBV7-2	few	ASSGTVTYGYT
TRBJ2-7	TRBV30	NA	AWSVRDSPYEQY
TRBJ2-7	TRBV20-1	few	SAVQGASNYEQY
TRBJ2-3	TRBV7-2	NA	ASSLVNLADTQY
TRBJ1-5	TRBV7-2	few	ASSIGGKQPQH
TRBJ2-7	TRBV10-3	NA	AISESTSGHYEQY
TRBJ1-2	TRBV6-1	few	ASDEKGVYGYT
TRBJ2-3	TRBV29-1	few	SVLDRGSTDTQY
TRBJ1-6	TRBV4-2	few	ASTVGQGNSPLH
TRBJ1-1	TRBV5-1	few	ASSYTSTEAF
TRBJ1-1	TRBV6-5	NA	ASTQRGAPGSEAF
TRBJ2-7	TRBV6-2/TRBV6-3	NA	ASSYPGQPPYEQY
TRBJ2-7	TRBV7-2	NA	AGSLAGDLLKEQY
TRBJ2-1	TRBV29-1	NA	SVEVGREARF
TRBJ2-1	TRBV5-6	NA	ASTGDSAPEQF
NA	TRBV5-1	NA	ASSLAGLLVGEQY
TRBJ2-7	TRBV6-2/TRBV6-3	NA	ASRNPGDYEQY
TRBJ1-5	TRBV5-5	NA	ASSPMGPVNSNQPQH
TRBJ2-4	TRBV5-1	few	ASSSGGSGGNIQY
TRBJ2-1	TRBV7-2	NA	ASSIQAVQF
TRBJ2-1	TRBV6-5	once	ASSYSAPTVWYNEQF
TRBJ2-1	TRBV9	NA	ASSVEAMGYNEQF
TRBJ2-5	TRBV10-3	NA	AANSARGVQTQY
TRBJ2-3	TRBV29-1	few	SVVLETGRTDTQY
TRBJ1-2	TRBV6-5	NA	ASRTGQNYGYT